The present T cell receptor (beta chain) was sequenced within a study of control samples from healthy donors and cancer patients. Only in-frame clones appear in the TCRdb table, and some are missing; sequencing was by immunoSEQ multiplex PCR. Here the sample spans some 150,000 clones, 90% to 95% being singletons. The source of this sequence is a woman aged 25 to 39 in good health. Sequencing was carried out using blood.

The CDR3 sequence: CASSIGGDTGELFF. As DNA, the CDR3 is TGTGCCAGTAGTATAGGGGGGGACACCGGGGAGCTGTTTTTT. This rearrangement joins TRBV19 to TRBJ2-2; a weak D match, TRBD2 (6 bases). The CDR3 is 14 residues long. Germline V gene data show CDR1 as LNHDA and CDR2 as SQIVND (reference sequence). Trimming took off 1 base at V and 3 bases at J, with 6 bases between the two ends.